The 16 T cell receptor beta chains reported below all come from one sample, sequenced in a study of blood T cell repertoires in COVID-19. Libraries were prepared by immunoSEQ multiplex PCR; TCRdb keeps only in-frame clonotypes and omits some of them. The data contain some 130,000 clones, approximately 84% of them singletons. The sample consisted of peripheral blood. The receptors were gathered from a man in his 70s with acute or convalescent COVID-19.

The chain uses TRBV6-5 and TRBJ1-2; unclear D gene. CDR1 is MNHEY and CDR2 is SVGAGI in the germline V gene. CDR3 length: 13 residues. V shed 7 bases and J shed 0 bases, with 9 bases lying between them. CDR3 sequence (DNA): TGTGCCAGCAAGGGAGCCGCTAACTATGGCTACACCTTC. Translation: CASKGAANYGYTF.

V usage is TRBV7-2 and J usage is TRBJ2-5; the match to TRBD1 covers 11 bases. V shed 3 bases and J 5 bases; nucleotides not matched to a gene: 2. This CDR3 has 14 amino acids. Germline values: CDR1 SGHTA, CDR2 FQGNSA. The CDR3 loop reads CASSLDRGRETQYF. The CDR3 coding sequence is TGTGCCAGCAGCTTGGACAGGGGGCGTGAGACCCAGTACTTC.

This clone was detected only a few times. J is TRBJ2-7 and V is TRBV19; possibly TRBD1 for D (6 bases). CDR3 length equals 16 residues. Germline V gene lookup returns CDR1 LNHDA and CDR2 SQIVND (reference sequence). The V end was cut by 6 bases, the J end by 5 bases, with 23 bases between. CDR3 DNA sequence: TGTGCCAGTAGAGGCGAGGGACACTCGTCGAGGGACGAGCAGTACTTC. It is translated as CASRGEGHSSRDEQYF.

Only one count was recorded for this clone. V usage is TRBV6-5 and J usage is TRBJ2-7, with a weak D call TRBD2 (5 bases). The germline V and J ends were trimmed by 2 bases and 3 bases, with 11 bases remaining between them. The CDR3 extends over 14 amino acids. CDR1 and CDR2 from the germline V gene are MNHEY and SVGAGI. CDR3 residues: CASSYLSGGYEQYF. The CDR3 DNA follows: TGTGCCAGCAGTTACCTGAGCGGAGGCTACGAGCAGTACTTC.

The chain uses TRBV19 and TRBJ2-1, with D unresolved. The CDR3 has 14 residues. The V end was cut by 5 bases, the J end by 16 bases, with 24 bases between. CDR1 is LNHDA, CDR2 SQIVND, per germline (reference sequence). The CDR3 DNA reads TGTGCCAGTAGTTCCTTGACCTTAGCCCCGACTGTCTTCTTC. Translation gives CASSSLTLAPTVFF.

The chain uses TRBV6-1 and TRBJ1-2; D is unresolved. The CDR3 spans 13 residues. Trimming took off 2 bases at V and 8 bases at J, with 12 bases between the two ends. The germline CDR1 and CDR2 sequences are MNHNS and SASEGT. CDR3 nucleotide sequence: TGTGCCAGCAGTGAAAGTGGGCTTTGGGGCTACACCTTC. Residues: CASSESGLWGYTF.

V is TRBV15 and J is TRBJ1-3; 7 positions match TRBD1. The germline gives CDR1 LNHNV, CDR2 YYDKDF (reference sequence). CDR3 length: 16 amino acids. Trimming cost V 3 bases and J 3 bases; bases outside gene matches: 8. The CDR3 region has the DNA TGTGCCACCAGCAGTAATCAGGGGGGTCTTGGAAACACCATATATTTT. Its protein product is CATSSNQGGLGNTIYF.

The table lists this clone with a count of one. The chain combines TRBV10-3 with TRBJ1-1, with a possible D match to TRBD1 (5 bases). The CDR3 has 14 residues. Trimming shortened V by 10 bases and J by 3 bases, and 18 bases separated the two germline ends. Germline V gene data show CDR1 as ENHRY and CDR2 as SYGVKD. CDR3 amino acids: CATSNRGGDTEAFF. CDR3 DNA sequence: TGTGCCACGAGCAATCGGGGGGGGGACACTGAAGCTTTCTTT.

CDR3 coding DNA: TGTGCCAGCAGTGGTCGACTTAATGAAAAACTGTTTTTT. Translated: CASSGRLNEKLFF. The chain carries TRBV7-2 and TRBJ1-4; D not resolved. The V gene lost 6 bases and the J gene lost 4 bases, with 9 bases spanning the gap. Germline V lookup: CDR1 SGHTA, CDR2 FQGNSA. This CDR3 is built from 13 residues.

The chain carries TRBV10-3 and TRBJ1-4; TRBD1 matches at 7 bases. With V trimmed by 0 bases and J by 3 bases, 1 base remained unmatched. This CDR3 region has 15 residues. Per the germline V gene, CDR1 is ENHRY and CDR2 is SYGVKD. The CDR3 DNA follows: TGTGCCATCAGTGAGTCGACAGGGCCTAATGAAAAACTGTTTTTT. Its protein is CAISESTGPNEKLFF.

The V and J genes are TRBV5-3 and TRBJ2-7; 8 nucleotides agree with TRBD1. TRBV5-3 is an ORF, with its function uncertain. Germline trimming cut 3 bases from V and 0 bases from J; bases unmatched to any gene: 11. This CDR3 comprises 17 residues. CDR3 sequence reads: CARSSPPTRGHSYEQYF. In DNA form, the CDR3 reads TGTGCCAGAAGCTCGCCCCCAACCAGGGGGCACTCCTACGAGCAGTACTTC.

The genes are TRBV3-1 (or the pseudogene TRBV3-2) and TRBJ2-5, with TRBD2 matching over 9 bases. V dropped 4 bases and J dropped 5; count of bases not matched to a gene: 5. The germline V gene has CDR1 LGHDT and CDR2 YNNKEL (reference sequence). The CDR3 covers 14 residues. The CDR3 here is CASSRRSGGETQYF. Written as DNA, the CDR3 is TGTGCCAGCAGCCGGCGTAGCGGGGGTGAGACCCAGTACTTC.

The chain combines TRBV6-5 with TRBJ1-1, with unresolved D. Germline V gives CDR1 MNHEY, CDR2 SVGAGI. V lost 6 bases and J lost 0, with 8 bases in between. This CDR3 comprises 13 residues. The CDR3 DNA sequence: TGTGCCAGCAGGGGCCCGATGAACACTGAAGCTTTCTTT. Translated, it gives CASRGPMNTEAFF.

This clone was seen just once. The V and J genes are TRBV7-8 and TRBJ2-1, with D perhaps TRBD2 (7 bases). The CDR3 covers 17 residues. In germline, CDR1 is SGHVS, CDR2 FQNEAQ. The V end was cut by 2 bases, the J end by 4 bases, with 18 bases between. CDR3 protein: CASSLFSRGADYNEQFF. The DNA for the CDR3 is TGTGCCAGCAGCTTATTTAGTCGGGGGGCGGATTACAATGAGCAGTTCTTC.

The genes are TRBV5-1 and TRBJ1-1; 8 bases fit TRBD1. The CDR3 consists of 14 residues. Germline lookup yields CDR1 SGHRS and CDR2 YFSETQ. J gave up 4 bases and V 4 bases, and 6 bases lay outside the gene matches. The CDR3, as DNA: TGCGCCAGCAGCCAGACAGGGGAGAGCACTGAAGCTTTCTTT. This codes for CASSQTGESTEAFF.

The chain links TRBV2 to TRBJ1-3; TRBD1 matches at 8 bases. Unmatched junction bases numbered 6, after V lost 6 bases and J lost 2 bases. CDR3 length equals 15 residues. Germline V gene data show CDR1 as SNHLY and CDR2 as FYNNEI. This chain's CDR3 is CASRDRGSAGNTIYF. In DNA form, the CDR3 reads TGTGCCAGCAGAGACAGGGGATCCGCTGGAAACACCATATATTTT.